The clone carrying this TCR beta chain was recorded many times. Its specificity is not known. Documented treatment: roughly 19 received Ad26.COV2.S at low or high dose, single or two shots; about 5 received placebo; per-sample allocation not given. Sampling occurred on day 63 after the first vaccine or placebo injection. Expressing Wuhan-strain SARS-CoV-2 spike, an Ad26 vector served as the vaccine. V was clipped by 0 bases and J by 6 bases; unmatched bases: 0. This CDR3 contains 14 residues. Germline loops: CDR1 MNHEY, CDR2 SVGEGT. The data derive from a study of Ad26.COV2.S vaccination and SARS-CoV-2 variants. Overall study context: Intramuscular Ad26.COV2.S at 5x10^10 or 1x10^11 viral particles.

The repertoire was sequenced with immunoSEQ multiplex PCR; TCRdb's copy has only in-frame clones and lacks some. This table has under 550,000 clones, 80% to 95% appearing once. General study findings and limits: Placebo and vaccine recipients had non-spike TCR breadth that was similar.

The sample here was peripheral blood, taken in a trial of Ad26.COV2.S vaccine versus placebo. This clonotype was obtained from a person aged 18-65 years who received the Ad26.COV2.S COVID-19 vaccine or a placebo. The rearrangement joins TRBV6-2 or TRBV6-3 to TRBJ2-1; 9 nucleotides match TRBD1. CDR3 coding DNA: TGTGCCAGCAGTTACTCGACAGGGGGCAATGAGCAGTTCTTC. As protein: CASSYSTGGNEQFF.